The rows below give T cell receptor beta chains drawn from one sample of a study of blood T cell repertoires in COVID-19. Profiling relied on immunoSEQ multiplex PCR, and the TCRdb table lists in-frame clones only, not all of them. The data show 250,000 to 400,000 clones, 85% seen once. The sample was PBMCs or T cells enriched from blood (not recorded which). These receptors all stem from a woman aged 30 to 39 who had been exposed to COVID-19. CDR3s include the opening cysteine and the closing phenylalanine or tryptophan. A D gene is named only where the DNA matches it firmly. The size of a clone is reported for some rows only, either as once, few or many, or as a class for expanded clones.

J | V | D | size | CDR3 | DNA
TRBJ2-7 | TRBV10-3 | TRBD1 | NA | CAIRGTGNSYEQYF | TGTGCCATCAGGGGGACAGGGAACTCCTACGAGCAGTACTTC
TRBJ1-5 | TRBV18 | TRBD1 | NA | CASSVDRGGVQPQHF | TGTGCCAGCTCGGTGGACAGGGGAGGGGTTCAGCCCCAGCATTTT
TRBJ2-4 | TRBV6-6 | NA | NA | CASTTGGRNIQYF | TGTGCCAGCACCACGGGGGGCCGGAACATTCAGTACTTC
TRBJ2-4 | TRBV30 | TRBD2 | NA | CAWSPGLARGIQYF | TGTGCCTGGAGCCCCGGACTAGCTCGCGGTATTCAGTACTTC
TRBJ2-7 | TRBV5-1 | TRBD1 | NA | CASSPGQGAYEQYF | TGCGCCAGCAGTCCTGGACAGGGGGCGTACGAGCAGTACTTC
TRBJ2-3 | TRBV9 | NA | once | CASSVAGVGSDTQYF | TGTGCCAGCAGCGTAGCGGGGGTCGGGTCAGATACGCAGTATTTT
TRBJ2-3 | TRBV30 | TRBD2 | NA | CAWSFAGGLDTQYF | TGTGCCTGGAGTTTTGCGGGAGGGCTAGATACGCAGTATTTT
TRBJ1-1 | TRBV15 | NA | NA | CATSRDRANTEAFF | TGTGCCACCAGCAGAGACAGGGCGAACACTGAAGCTTTCTTT
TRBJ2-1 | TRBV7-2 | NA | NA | CASSLSRGGNEQFF | TGTGCCAGCAGCCTAAGCAGGGGTGGCAATGAGCAGTTCTTC
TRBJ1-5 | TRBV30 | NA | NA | CAWAYMGNQPQHF | TGTGCCTGGGCGTACATGGGCAATCAGCCCCAGCATTTT
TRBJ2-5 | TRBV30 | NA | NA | CAWSVGAATHGETQYF | TGTGCCTGGAGTGTAGGGGCAGCCACGCACGGGGAGACCCAGTACTTC
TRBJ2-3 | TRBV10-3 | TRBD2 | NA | CAISVGGVAGTDTQYF | TGTGCCATCAGTGTTGGGGGGGTGGCAGGCACAGATACGCAGTATTTT
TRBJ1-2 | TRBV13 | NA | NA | CASSASVLAKGYTF | TGTGCCAGCAGCGCTTCAGTATTAGCTAAGGGCTACACCTTC
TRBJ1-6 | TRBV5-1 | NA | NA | CASSLETVRQPLHF | TGCGCCAGCAGCTTGGAGACGGTCCGACAACCCCTCCACTTT